Here is one TCR beta chain with its context. Some clones are missing from TCRdb's copy, which holds only in-frame ones; the method was immunoSEQ multiplex PCR. In the table there are under 300,000 clones, approximately 86% of which are singletons. The CDR3 runs to 15 residues. With 1 base removed from V and 2 bases from J, the gap between germline ends came to 12 bases. Looked up from germline, CDR1 is GTSNPN and CDR2 is SVGIG (reference sequence). These data come from a study of blood T cell repertoires in COVID-19. The chain uses TRBV30 and TRBJ1-5; TRBD1 might be the D (6 bases). This TCR derives from a woman aged 70-85 years with COVID-19, enrolled during active disease. Sequencing was carried out using peripheral blood. CDR3 sequence reads: CAWSGGGGGNQPQHF. As DNA, the CDR3 is TGTGCCTGGAGTGGAGGGGGTGGGGGCAATCAGCCCCAGCATTTT.